Presented here are 2 T cell receptor beta chains from one specimen sequenced in a study of CD8 T cells in ankylosing spondylitis. A single record per CDR3 protein comes from TCRdb applying MiXCR to the 5' RACE reads. The repertoire holds under 300,000 distinct CDR3 sequences, with around 10% as singletons. The sample was blood, either unsorted or a sorted T cell fraction (not recorded which). The receptors shown here come from a male donor with ankylosing spondylitis or in good health (not recorded which).

This clonotype occurred a few times. The chain joins TRBV2 to TRBJ2-7, with 7 bases aligning to TRBD1. The CDR3 is made up of 13 amino acids. From germline, CDR1 is SNHLY and CDR2 FYNNEI. After removal of 7 bases from V and 6 bases from J, the junction contained 9 bases not matched to a gene. The CDR3 loop reads CASTPRGRGEQYF. The CDR3 DNA is TGTGCCAGCACACCGAGGGGGCGCGGCGAGCAGTACTTC.

This clonotype was picked up many times. This chain links TRBV30 with TRBJ2-7; D gene unclear. CDR1 and CDR2 (germline): GTSNPN, SVGIG (reference sequence). The ends were cut back, 3 bases at V and 2 bases at J, with 14 bases in the middle. The CDR3 contains 14 residues. CDR3 in DNA: TGTGCCTGGAGCGTCTTGTTTGGGGCCTACGAGCAGTACTTC. It encodes CAWSVLFGAYEQYF.